This T cell receptor beta chain was sequenced in a study of T cells in localized non-small cell lung cancer. General study points: Of the tissues analyzed, uninvolved adjacent lung showed maximal T cell clonality, greater than tumor.

The protocol was immunoSEQ multiplex PCR, while the TCRdb copy is restricted to in-frame clones and leaves out a portion. The table lists 40,000 or so clones, 65% to 90% of them singletons. CDR3 length equals 17 residues. The germline V gene encodes CDR1 SGHNT and CDR2 YYREEE (reference sequence). V was trimmed by 1 base and J by 2 bases, leaving 17 bases between them. Comments on this clone: What it binds is not known.

Specimen: peripheral blood mononuclear cells, collected before any cancer treatment. V gene TRBV5-4 combines with J gene TRBJ2-3; the D gene is possibly TRBD1 (5 bases). This receptor was identified in a male donor older than 55 with stage II lung adenocarcinoma. The CDR3 loop is CASSLPQTALFTDTQYF. CDR3 nucleotides: TGTGCCAGCAGCTTGCCTCAGACAGCACTTTTCACAGATACGCAGTATTTT. Combining the CDR3 with reference TRBV5-4 and TRBJ2-3 gives the whole variable domain ETGVTQSPTHLIKTRGQQVTLRCSSQSGHNTVSWYQQALGQGPQFIFQYYREEENGRGNFPPRFSGLQFPNYSSELNVNALELDDSALYLCASSLPQTALFTDTQYFGPGTRLTVL.